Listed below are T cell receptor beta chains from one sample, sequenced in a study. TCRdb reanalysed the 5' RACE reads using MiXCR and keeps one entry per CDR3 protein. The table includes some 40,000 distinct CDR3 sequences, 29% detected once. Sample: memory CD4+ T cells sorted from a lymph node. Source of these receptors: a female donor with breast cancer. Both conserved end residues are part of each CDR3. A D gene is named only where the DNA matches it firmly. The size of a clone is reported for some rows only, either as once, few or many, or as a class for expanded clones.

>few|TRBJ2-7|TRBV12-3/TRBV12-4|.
TGTGCCAGCAGTTTAGAAGGACTGGCGGGCGAGCAGTACTTC
CASSLEGLAGEQYF
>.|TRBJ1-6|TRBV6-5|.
TGTGCCAGCAGTAGCGACAGGATGGCGTCACCCCTCCACTTT
CASSSDRMASPLHF
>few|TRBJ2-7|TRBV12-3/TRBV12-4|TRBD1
TGTGCCAGCAGTTTGCCGGACAGGGAGGCCTACGAGCAGTACTTC
CASSLPDREAYEQYF
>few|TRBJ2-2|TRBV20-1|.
TGCAGTGCTAGAAATTTGATGGAGAGGGGGACCGGGGAGCTGTTTTTT
CSARNLMERGTGELFF
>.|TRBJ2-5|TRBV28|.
TGTGTCAGCAGTTCTTCCCACAGGGTTAAAGAGACCCAGTACTTC
CVSSSSHRVKETQYF
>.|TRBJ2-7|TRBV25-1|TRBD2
TGTGCCAGCAGTGGAGGGAGGGCATCGGTCGAGCAGTACTTC
CASSGGRASVEQYF
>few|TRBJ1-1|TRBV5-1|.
TGCGCCAGCAGCCCAAAGACAGGTATGAACACTGAAGCTTTCTTT
CASSPKTGMNTEAFF
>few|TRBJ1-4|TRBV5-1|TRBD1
TGCGCCAGCAGACCACAGGGGCTTGGGCATGAAAAACTGTTTTTT
CASRPQGLGHEKLFF
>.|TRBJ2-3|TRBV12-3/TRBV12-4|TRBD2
TGTGCCAGCAGTCCGGGGACTAGCGGGGGAGATACGCAGTATTTT
CASSPGTSGGDTQYF
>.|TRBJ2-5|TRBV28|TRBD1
TGTGCCAGCAGTTTACTCAGGGGGCGGCAAGAGACCCAGTACTTC
CASSLLRGRQETQYF
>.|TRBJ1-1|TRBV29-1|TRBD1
TGCAGCGTTCCTAGGGACAGGGGCGGTATAGTCGCTGAAGCTTTCTTT
CSVPRDRGGIVAEAFF
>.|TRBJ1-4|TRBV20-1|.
TGCAGTGCTAGAGCGTATTCGGGGGCTAATGAAAAACTGTTTTTT
CSARAYSGANEKLFF
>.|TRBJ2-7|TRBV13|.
TGTGCCAGCAGCTTAGGCCGCTACGAGCAGTACTTC
CASSLGRYEQYF
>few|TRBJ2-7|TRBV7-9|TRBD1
TGTGCCAGCAGCTACCGGGACAGGGCCACCTACGAGCAGTACTTC
CASSYRDRATYEQYF
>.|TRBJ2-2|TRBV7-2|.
TGTGCCAGCAGCTTAGCGGGAGGGAACACCGGGGAGCTGTTTTTT
CASSLAGGNTGELFF
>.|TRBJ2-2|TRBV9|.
TGTGCCAGCAGCGTCATTTCAGGGGCCGGGGAGCTGTTTTTT
CASSVISGAGELFF
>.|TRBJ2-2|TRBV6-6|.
TGTGCCAGCAGCCTACGATCCGGGGAGCTGTTTTTT
CASSLRSGELFF
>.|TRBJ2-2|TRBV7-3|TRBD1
TGTGCCGGCAGCCCCACAGGGGGAAGCACCGGGGAGCTGTTTTTT
CAGSPTGGSTGELFF
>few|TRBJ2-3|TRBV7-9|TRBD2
TGTGCCAGCAGCCCGGCACTAGCGGGAGCCACAGATACGCAGTATTTT
CASSPALAGATDTQYF
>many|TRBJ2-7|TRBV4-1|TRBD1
TGCGCCAGCAGCCAAGAGACGGACAGGCCCTACGAGCAGTACTTC
CASSQETDRPYEQYF
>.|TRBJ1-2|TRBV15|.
TGTGCCACCAGCAGAGAAGGCGGGTTCTATGGCTACACCTTC
CATSREGGFYGYTF
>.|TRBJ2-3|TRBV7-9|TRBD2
TGTGCCGGGGAGGGTCTGCAGTATTTT
CAGEGLQYF
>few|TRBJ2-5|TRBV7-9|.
TGTGCCAGCAGACGACAGATACAAGAGACCCAGTACTTC
CASRRQIQETQYF